This T cell receptor beta chain was identified in a study of PD-1 blockade in classical Hodgkin lymphoma. The time point was: newly diagnosed, previously untreated cHL patient sample. The CD4+ T cells used were purified from thawed PBMCs through magnetic negative selection. Generated by immunoSEQ multiplex PCR, the TCRdb table keeps only in-frame clones and is missing some. The sample has about 34,000 clones, approximately 90% seen once. Regarding the study as a whole: Prior therapy or disease activity may underlie the repertoire differences, whose causes remain undefined. Baseline TCR diversity was reportedly lower in newly diagnosed patients than healthy donors.

With respect to this clone: Its target is unknown.

V gave up 1 base and J gave up 0 bases, with 9 bases separating them. In germline, CDR1 is SGHAT, CDR2 FQNNGV. The CDR3 is 15 residues long. The chain links TRBV11-2 to TRBJ1-1, with D hard to call. The source of this sequence is a human donor with classical Hodgkin lymphoma. The specimen was CD4+ T cells from blood. The CDR3 sequence: CASSLVRNMNTEAFF. CDR3 bases: TGTGCCAGCAGCTTAGTTCGGAACATGAACACTGAAGCTTTCTTT.